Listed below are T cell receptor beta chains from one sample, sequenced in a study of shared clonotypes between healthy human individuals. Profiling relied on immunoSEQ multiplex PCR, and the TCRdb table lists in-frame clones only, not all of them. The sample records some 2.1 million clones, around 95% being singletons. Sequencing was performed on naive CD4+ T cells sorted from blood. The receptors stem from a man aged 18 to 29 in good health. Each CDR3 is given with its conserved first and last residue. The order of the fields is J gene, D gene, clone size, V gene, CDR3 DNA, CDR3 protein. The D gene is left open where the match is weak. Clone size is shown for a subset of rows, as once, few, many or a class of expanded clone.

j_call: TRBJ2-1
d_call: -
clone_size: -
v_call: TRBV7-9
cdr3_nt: TGTGCCAGCAGCTTAGGGGGAGTAGGGAACAATGAGCAGTTCTTC
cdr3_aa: CASSLGGVGNNEQFF

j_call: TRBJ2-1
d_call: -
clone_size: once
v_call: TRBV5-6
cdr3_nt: TGTGCCAGCAGCTTGACAGGGCCCCTCAATGAGCAGTTCTTC
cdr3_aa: CASSLTGPLNEQFF

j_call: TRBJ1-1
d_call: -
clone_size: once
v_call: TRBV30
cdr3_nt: TGTGCCTGGAGTGTACGTGTGGGGTACACTGAAGCTTTCTTT
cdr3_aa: CAWSVRVGYTEAFF

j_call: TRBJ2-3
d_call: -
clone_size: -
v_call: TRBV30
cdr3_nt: TGTGCCTGGAACGGAGGACAAGATACGCAGTATTTT
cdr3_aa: CAWNGGQDTQYF

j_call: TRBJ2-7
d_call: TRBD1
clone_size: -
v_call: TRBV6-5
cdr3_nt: TGTGCCAGCGCCGTCGGACAGGGGCGATCCTACGAGCAGTACTTC
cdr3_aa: CASAVGQGRSYEQYF

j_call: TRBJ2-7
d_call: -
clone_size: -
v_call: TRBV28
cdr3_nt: TGTGCCAGCAGTTCCCAAAGGGGCGAGCAGTACTTC
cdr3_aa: CASSSQRGEQYF

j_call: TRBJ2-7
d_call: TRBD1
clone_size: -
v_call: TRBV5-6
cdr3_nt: TGTGCCAGCAGCCCCCGGGGACAGGGCTACGAGCAGTACTTC
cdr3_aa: CASSPRGQGYEQYF

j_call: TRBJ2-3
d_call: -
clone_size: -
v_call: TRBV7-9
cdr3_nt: TGTGCCAGCAGCTCCCAAACAGATACGCAGTATTTT
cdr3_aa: CASSSQTDTQYF

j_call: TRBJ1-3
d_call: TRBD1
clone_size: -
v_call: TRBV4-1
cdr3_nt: TGCGCCAGCAGTCCGACAGGGGCTGGAAACACCATATATTTT
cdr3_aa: CASSPTGAGNTIYF

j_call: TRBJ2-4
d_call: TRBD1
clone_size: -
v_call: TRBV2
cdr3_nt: TGTGCCAGCACCCCGGGGACAGGGGAAAACATTCAGTACTTC
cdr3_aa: CASTPGTGENIQYF

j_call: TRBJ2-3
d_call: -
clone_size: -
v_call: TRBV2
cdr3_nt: TGTGCCAGCAGTGGGACAGCTAGCACAGATACGCAGTATTTT
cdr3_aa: CASSGTASTDTQYF

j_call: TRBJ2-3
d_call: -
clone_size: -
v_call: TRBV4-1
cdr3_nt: TGCGCCAGCAGCCTAACGGTGAAGGGACCGCAAGATACGCAGTATTTT
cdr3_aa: CASSLTVKGPQDTQYF

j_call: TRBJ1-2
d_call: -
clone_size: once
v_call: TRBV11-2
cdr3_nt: TGTGCCAGCAGCTTAGATCGGATTCTACGGACGGGGGATGGCTACACCTTC
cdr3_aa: CASSLDRILRTGDGYTF

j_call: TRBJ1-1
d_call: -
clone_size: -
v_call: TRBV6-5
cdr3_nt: TGTGCCAGTCTTAGGACAGCGAACACTGAAGCTTTCTTT
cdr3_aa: CASLRTANTEAFF

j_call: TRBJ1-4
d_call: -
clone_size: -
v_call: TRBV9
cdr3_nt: TGTGCCAGCAGCCCTCAAGGGGGGTGGGCGGCTGAAAAACTGTTTTTT
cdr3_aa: CASSPQGGWAAEKLFF

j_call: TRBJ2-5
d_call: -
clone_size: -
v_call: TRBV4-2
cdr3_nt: TGTGCCAGCAGCCAAACCAGGGGAGAGACCCAGTACTTC
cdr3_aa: CASSQTRGETQYF

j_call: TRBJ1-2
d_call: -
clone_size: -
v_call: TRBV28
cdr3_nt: TGTGCCAGCAGTTTATCCGGGGGGCAAGGCTACACCTTC
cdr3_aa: CASSLSGGQGYTF

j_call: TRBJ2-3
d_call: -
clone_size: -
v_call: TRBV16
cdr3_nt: TGTGCCAGCAGCCCCACCAGTAAGAGGGTAGATACGCAGTATTTT
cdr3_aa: CASSPTSKRVDTQYF

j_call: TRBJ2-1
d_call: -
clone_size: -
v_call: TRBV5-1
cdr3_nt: TGCGCCAGCAGCCTAGGGGATTTCGTATCCTACAATGAGCAGTTCTTC
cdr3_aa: CASSLGDFVSYNEQFF

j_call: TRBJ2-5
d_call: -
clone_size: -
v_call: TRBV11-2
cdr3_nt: TGTGCCAGCAGCTTAGTGGGTAGTTCGTCGACCCAGTACTTC
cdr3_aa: CASSLVGSSSTQYF

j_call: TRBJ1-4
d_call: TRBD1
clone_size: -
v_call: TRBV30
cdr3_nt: TGTGCCTGGAGTCCGACAGGGAGTGGCGAAAAACTGTTTTTT
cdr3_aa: CAWSPTGSGEKLFF

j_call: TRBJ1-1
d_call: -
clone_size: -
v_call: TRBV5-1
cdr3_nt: TGCGCCAGCAGCTTGGAACGCCCGGGCACTGAAGCTTTCTTT
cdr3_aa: CASSLERPGTEAFF

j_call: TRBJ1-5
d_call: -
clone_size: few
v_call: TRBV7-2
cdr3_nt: TGTGCCAGCAGTCAACTCGGTGCAGCGAATCAGCCCCAGCATTTT
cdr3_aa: CASSQLGAANQPQHF

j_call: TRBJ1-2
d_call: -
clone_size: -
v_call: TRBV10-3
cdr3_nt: TGTGCCATCAGTGAATCGTCCGAACAGGGCTACACCTTC
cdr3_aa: CAISESSEQGYTF

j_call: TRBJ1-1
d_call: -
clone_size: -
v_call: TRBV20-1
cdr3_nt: TGCAGTGCTAGGAACACTGAAGCTTTCTTT
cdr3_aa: CSARNTEAFF

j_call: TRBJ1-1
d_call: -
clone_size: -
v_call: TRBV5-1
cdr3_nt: TGCGCCAGCAGCTTCCTAGGGGCGGGAATGAACACTGAAGCTTTCTTT
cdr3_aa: CASSFLGAGMNTEAFF

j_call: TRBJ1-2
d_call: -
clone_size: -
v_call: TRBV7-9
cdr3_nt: TGTGCCAGCAGCTTAGTAAGCAGGGATGGCTACACCTTC
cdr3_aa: CASSLVSRDGYTF

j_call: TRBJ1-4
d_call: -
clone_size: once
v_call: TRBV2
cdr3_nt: TGTGCCAGCTGCAGGGAGGGAAATGAAAAACTGTTTTTT
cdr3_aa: CASCREGNEKLFF

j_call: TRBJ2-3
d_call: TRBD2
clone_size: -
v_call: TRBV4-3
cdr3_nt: TGCGCCAGCAGCCAGGCCGGGACTAGTGGCACAGATACGCAGTATTTT
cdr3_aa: CASSQAGTSGTDTQYF

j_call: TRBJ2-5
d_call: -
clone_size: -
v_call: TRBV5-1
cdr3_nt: TGCGCCAGCAGCAAGCAAGGCGGGTGGCAGGAGACCCAGTACTTC
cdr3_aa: CASSKQGGWQETQYF

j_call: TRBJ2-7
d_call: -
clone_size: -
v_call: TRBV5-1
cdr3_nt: TGCGCCAGCAGTGCCGGAGACTCGTCCTACTACGAGCAGTACTTC
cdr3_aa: CASSAGDSSYYEQYF

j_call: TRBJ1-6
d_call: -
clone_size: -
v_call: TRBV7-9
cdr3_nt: TGTGCCAGCAGCGCCGGGGGTAGGGGGGATTCACCCCTCCACTTT
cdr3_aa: CASSAGGRGDSPLHF

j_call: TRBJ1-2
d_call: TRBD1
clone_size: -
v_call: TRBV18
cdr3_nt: TGTGCCAGCTCACCTGGACAGGACTATGGCTACACCTTC
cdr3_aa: CASSPGQDYGYTF

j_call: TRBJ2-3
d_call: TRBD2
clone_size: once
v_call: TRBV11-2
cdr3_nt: TGTGCCAGCAGCGTGGATAGCGGGGCGGGCACAGATACGCAGTATTTT
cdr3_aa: CASSVDSGAGTDTQYF

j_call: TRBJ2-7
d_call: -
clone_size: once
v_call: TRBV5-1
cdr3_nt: TGCGCCAGCAGCAGAAGTCAGGGCAGCTCCTACGAGCAGTACTTC
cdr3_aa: CASSRSQGSSYEQYF

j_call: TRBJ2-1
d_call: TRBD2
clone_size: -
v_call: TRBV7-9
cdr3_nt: TGTGCCAGCAGCTTAAGCGGGAGCTCCTACAATGAGCAGTTCTTC
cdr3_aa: CASSLSGSSYNEQFF

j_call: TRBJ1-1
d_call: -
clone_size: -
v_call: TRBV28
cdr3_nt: TGTGCCAGCAGTTTTATTGGGACGGCTAAGAAGCCTTTCTTT
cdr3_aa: CASSFIGTAKKPFF

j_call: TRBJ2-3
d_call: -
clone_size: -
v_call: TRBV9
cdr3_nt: TGTGCCAGCAGCCTGGGCTCGGAAACTAGCACAGATACGCAGTATTTT
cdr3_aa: CASSLGSETSTDTQYF

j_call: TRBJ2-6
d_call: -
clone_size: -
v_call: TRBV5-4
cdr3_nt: TGTGCCAGCAGCTTGGGGGGGTTCCCCTCTCTCTCTGGGGCCAACGTCCTGACTTTC
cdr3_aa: CASSLGGFPSLSGANVLTF

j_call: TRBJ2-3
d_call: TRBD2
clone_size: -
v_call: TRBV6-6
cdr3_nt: TGTGCCAGCAGGGCTAGCGGGGGGTCCACAGATACGCAGTATTTT
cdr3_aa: CASRASGGSTDTQYF

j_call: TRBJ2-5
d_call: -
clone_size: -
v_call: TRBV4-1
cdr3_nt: TGCGCCAGCAGCCAAGGTTCTGGGAAAGAGACCCAGTACTTC
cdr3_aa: CASSQGSGKETQYF

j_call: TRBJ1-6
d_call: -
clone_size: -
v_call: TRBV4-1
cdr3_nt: TGCGCCAGCACCAGCGGGACCAGGAATTCACCCCTCCACTTT
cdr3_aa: CASTSGTRNSPLHF

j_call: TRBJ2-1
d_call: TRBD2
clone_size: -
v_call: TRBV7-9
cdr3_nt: TGTGCCAGCAGCTTAGCTGGGCGGGAGCCCCGCAATGAGCAGTTCTTC
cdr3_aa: CASSLAGREPRNEQFF

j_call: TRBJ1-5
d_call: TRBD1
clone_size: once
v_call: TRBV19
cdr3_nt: TGTGCCAGTAGTACGAAACAGGGGGCGTATCAGCCCCAGCATTTT
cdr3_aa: CASSTKQGAYQPQHF

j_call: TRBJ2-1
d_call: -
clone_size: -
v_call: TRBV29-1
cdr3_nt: TGCAGCGTGCCCCGAGGCCCCGGCTGGGGGGCTTCCTACAATGAGCAGTTCTTC
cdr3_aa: CSVPRGPGWGASYNEQFF

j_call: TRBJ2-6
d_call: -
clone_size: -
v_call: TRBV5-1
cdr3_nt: TGCGCCAGCAGCTTTAGTCTCTCTGGGGCCAACGTCCTGACTTTC
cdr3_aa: CASSFSLSGANVLTF

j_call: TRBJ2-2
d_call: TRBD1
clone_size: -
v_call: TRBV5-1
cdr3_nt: TGCGCCAGCAGCTTGGGGGTATCTGACAGGGCCGGGGAGCTGTTCTTT
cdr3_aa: CASSLGVSDRAGELFF

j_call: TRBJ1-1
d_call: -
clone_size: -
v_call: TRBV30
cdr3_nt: TGTGCCTGGAGGAGGGAGACGAACACTGAAGCTTTCTTT
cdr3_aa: CAWRRETNTEAFF

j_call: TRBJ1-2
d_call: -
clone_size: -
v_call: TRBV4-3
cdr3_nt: TGCGCCAGCAGCCAAGAAGGGCAGGCCTATGGCTACACCTTC
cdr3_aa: CASSQEGQAYGYTF

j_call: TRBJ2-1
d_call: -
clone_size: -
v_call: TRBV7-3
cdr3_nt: TGTGCCAGCGGCCGGCGGGGGCCCTACAATGAGCAGTTCTTC
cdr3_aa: CASGRRGPYNEQFF

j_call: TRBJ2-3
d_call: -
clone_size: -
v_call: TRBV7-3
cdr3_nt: TGTGCCAGCAGCCAATACTTAGGAGGGGCCGCAGATACGCAGTATTTT
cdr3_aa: CASSQYLGGAADTQYF

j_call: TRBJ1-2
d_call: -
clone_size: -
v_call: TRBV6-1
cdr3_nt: TGTGCCAGCCACAGGGTTGGGACCCGCTATGGCTACACCTTC
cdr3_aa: CASHRVGTRYGYTF

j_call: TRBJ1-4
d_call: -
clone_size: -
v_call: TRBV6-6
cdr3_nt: TGTGCCAGCAGAAGGGCGGATGAAAAACTGTTTTTT
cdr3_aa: CASRRADEKLFF